A selection of T cell receptor beta chains follows, all from one sample in a study of shared clonotypes between healthy human individuals. Sequencing used immunoSEQ multiplex PCR; TCRdb keeps in-frame clones, though not all of them. This sample carries over a million clones, around three quarters of them seen once, and the ten largest clones take approximately 0.5%. The sequenced material came from memory CD4+ T cells from PBMCs. All receptors derive from a young man in good health. Some clones in this sample may be carry-over from other donors' samples. The CDR3 runs from the conserved cysteine through the conserved F or W. D genes are given only for firm matches. Size is stated for part of the rows, as once, few or many counts, or as a class when the clone is expanded.

>TRBV5-1|TRBJ2-2|NA|NA|15
TGCGCCAGCAGCTTGGCCTTAGGGGGTACCGGGGAGCTGTTTTTT
CASSLALGGTGELFF
>TRBV5-1|TRBJ2-7|NA|TRBD2|15
TGCGCCAGCAGCCCGCTAGCGGGGGCGAACTACGAGCAGTACTTC
CASSPLAGANYEQYF
>TRBV5-1|TRBJ2-1|NA|TRBD2|16
TGCGCCAGCAGAGCTGCTAGCGGGAGCTCCTACAATGAGCAGTTCTTC
CASRAASGSSYNEQFF
>TRBV28|TRBJ2-7|NA|NA|14
TGTGCCAGCAGTTTAAGAGGGGGGACCTACGAGCAGTACTTC
CASSLRGGTYEQYF
>TRBV5-1|TRBJ1-2|few|NA|13
TGCGCCAGCAGCGAGGGGAAATCCTATGGCTACACCTTC
CASSEGKSYGYTF
>TRBV19|TRBJ1-2|NA|NA|15
TGTGCCAGTAGTATGGATTTGGGAGGTCCGGGTGGCTACACCTTC
CASSMDLGGPGGYTF
>TRBV6-5|TRBJ2-2|NA|NA|16
TGTGCCAGCAGTTACTCCCGGGGGCGGTACACCGGGGAGCTGTTTTTT
CASSYSRGRYTGELFF
>TRBV29-1|TRBJ2-1|once|NA|13
TGCAGCGACCGGGAGTCCGCCTACAATGAGCAGTTCTTC
CSDRESAYNEQFF
>TRBV15|TRBJ2-7|NA|NA|13
TGTGCCACCAGCCAGGGGCGGGACTACGAGCAGTACTTC
CATSQGRDYEQYF
>TRBV6-1|TRBJ2-7|NA|NA|15
TGTGCCAGCAGTGAAGCCCCCTCATCCCCCTACGAGCAGTACTTC
CASSEAPSSPYEQYF
>TRBV5-1|TRBJ2-5|NA|NA|13
TGCGCCAGCAGCTCCCCCCCCTCCTGGACCCAGTACTTC
CASSSPPSWTQYF
>TRBV2|TRBJ1-5|NA|NA|15
TGTGCCAGCAGGCCAACAAACCTGTTCAATCAGCCCCAGCATTTT
CASRPTNLFNQPQHF
>TRBV7-2|TRBJ2-5|few|TRBD2|14
TGTGCCAGCAGCTTAGGACTAGCCGACGAGACCCAGTACTTC
CASSLGLADETQYF
>TRBV18|TRBJ1-2|once|TRBD1|15
TGTGCCAGCTCATCGGGACAGGGGAGTATCTATGGCTACACCTTC
CASSSGQGSIYGYTF
>TRBV6-5|TRBJ2-5|few|NA|16
TGTGCCAGCAGTTACTCTTTTACGGCGAATCAAGAGACCCAGTACTTC
CASSYSFTANQETQYF
>TRBV2|TRBJ2-5|NA|NA|14
TGTGCCAGCAGTGAGAGGCTCCGAGGGGAGACCCAGTACTTC
CASSERLRGETQYF
>TRBV6-6|TRBJ2-1|NA|TRBD2|15
TGTGCCAGCAGCTTAGCGGGAGGGGGATACAATGAGCAGTTCTTC
CASSLAGGGYNEQFF
>TRBV5-1|TRBJ1-4|NA|NA|13
TGCGCCAGCAGCTTGGGCCAGGGGGAAAAACTGTTTTTT
CASSLGQGEKLFF
>TRBV6-5|TRBJ2-1|NA|TRBD1|15
TGTGCCAGCAGTTTCTTGGGGGGACAGGGTTCTCGGCAGTTCTTC
CASSFLGGQGSRQFF
>TRBV5-1|TRBJ2-1|NA|TRBD2|17
TGCGCCAGCAGTCGGGGACTAGCGGGAGGACCCTACAATGAGCAGTTCTTC
CASSRGLAGGPYNEQFF
>TRBV11-2|TRBJ2-1|NA|NA|15
TGTGCCAGCAGCTTAGATCCTCTAGTTCCCAATGAGCAGTTCTTC
CASSLDPLVPNEQFF
>TRBV6-5|TRBJ2-1|NA|NA|11
TGTGCCAGTCTCTCGTCCGATGAGCAGTTCTTC
CASLSSDEQFF
>TRBV30|TRBJ1-6|NA|NA|14
TGTGCCTGCCCAGTGAGAGGGATTAATTCACCCCTCCACTTT
CACPVRGINSPLHF
>TRBV11-2|TRBJ2-5|NA|TRBD2|15
TGTGCCAGCAGAACTAGCGGGAGGGCAGGGGAGACCCAGTACTTC
CASRTSGRAGETQYF
>TRBV19|TRBJ1-1|NA|NA|17
TGTGCCAGTAGTCGCCCTGGGATCGGACAACTGAACACTGAAGCTTTCTTT
CASSRPGIGQLNTEAFF
>TRBV19|TRBJ1-5|NA|TRBD1|15
TGTGCCAGCGATAAGGACAGGGCGGGCAATCAGCCCCAGCATTTT
CASDKDRAGNQPQHF
>TRBV9|TRBJ1-3|many|TRBD1|17
TGTGCCAGCAGCGCTAGGACAGGGGCAATCTCTGGAAACACCATATATTTT
CASSARTGAISGNTIYF
>TRBV6-1|TRBJ1-1|NA|TRBD1|13
TGTGCCAGCACCCCACAGGGGTGGACTGAAGCTTTCTTT
CASTPQGWTEAFF
>TRBV29-1|TRBJ2-1|NA|NA|14
TGCAGCGTTGATTCCGGGGGCGCTTATAATGAGCAGTTCTTC
CSVDSGGAYNEQFF